A single sample is the source of the 20 T cell receptor beta chains below, sequenced in a study of shared clonotypes between healthy human individuals. The data were produced by immunoSEQ multiplex PCR, yet TCRdb's version contains in-frame clones alone and is incomplete. The sample includes roughly 2.4 million clones, approximately 96% of them seen just once. The sequenced material came from naive CD4+ T cells sorted from blood. Documented subset: CD45RA+ positively selected. The receptor set was obtained from a man aged 18 to 29 in good health.

Concerning this clone itself: This sample includes further DNA sequences coding for the same CDR3. This sequence joins TRBV5-1 and TRBJ1-5; D call uncertain. Per the germline V gene, CDR1 is SGHRS and CDR2 is YFSETQ. Trimming took 0 bases from V and 2 from J, leaving 9 bases between them. This CDR3 comprises 15 residues. The CDR3 here is CASSLDGLGNQPQHF. Written as DNA, the CDR3 is TGCGCCAGCAGCTTGGACGGTTTAGGCAATCAGCCCCAGCATTTT.

Turning to this clone: The sample carries other DNA sequences with the same CDR3. The chain combines TRBV30 with TRBJ2-7; no definite D call. CDR1 GTSNPN and CDR2 SVGIG come from the germline V gene (reference sequence). V lost 1 base to trimming and J lost 2 bases, with 6 bases between them. The CDR3 spans 12 residues. In DNA form, the CDR3 reads TGTGCCTGGAGTGCTCAGCCCTACGAGCAGTACTTC. It translates to CAWSAQPYEQYF. Together with reference TRBV30 and TRBJ2-7, the CDR3 gives the full variable domain: SQTIHQWPATLVQPVGSPLSLECTVEGTSNPNLYWYRQAAGRGLQLLFYSVGIGQISSEVPQNLSASRPQDRQFILSSKKLLLSDSGFYLCAWSAQPYEQYFGPGTRLTVT.

The chain employs TRBV5-1 and TRBJ2-7; TRBD2 agrees at 9 bases. The CDR3 length is 15 residues. CDR1 is SGHRS, CDR2 YFSETQ, per germline. The trim removed 3 bases at V and 4 bases at J, leaving 8 bases unmatched. The CDR3 DNA reads TGCGCCAGCAGCTCTAGTGGCGGGAGGGCTTACGAGCAGTACTTC. Protein: CASSSSGGRAYEQYF.

The genes are TRBV10-3 and TRBJ2-7, with D tentatively TRBD1 or TRBD2 (6 bases each). In germline, CDR1 is ENHRY, CDR2 SYGVKD. Trimming took 7 bases from V and 2 from J, leaving 15 bases between them. The CDR3 totals 14 residues. Here the CDR3 DNA reads TGTGCCATCACCTCTAGCGCAGGGGCCTACGAGCAGTACTTC. Its protein product is CAITSSAGAYEQYF.

Details on this clone: This same CDR3 is encoded by further DNA sequences in the sample. This chain connects TRBV11-2 to TRBJ1-5; D gene ambiguous. Germline V gene lookup returns CDR1 SGHAT and CDR2 FQNNGV. The CDR3 length is 13 residues. V shed 0 bases and J shed 3 bases, with 3 bases lying between them. CDR3 in amino acids: CASSLDYNQPQHF. CDR3 bases: TGTGCCAGCAGCTTAGACTACAATCAGCCCCAGCATTTT.

V usage is TRBV6-5 and J usage is TRBJ1-4, with TRBD1 identical over 10 bases. CDR3 size: 16 residues. CDR1 is MNHEY, CDR2 SVGAGI, per germline. Unmatched junction bases numbered 7, after V lost 1 base and J lost 8 bases. This chain's CDR3 is CASSYFRTGGAEKLFF. CDR3 nucleotide sequence: TGTGCCAGCAGTTACTTCCGGACAGGGGGAGCGGAAAAACTGTTTTTT.

This CDR3 reads CASSPPYPAGIQYF. In nucleotides, the CDR3 is TGTGCCAGTAGTCCCCCCTATCCCGCGGGCATTCAGTACTTC. The chain couples TRBV19 to TRBJ2-4; D is perhaps TRBD2 (5 bases). The V gene lost 5 bases and the J gene lost 9 bases, with 17 bases spanning the gap. This CDR3 is built from 14 residues. Germline values: CDR1 LNHDA, CDR2 SQIVND (reference sequence).

V and J are TRBV28 and TRBJ1-1, with D hard to call. Germline V gene data show CDR1 as MDHEN and CDR2 as SYDVKM. The CDR3 is made up of 12 amino acids. Trimming took off 1 base at V and 6 bases at J, with 6 bases between the two ends. The chain's CDR3 is CASSLSSSEAFF. The CDR3 DNA reads TGTGCCAGCAGTTTATCAAGTTCTGAAGCTTTCTTT.

This sequence joins TRBV11-2 and TRBJ1-5, with unresolved D. The CDR3 sequence is 14 residues long. The V and J ends lost 0 bases and 2 bases respectively, with 5 bases between them. Germline-derived CDR1 and CDR2 are SGHAT and FQNNGV. CDR3 region: CASSLDWGNQPQHF. In DNA form, the CDR3 reads TGTGCCAGCAGCTTAGATTGGGGCAATCAGCCCCAGCATTTT.

The V gene is TRBV9, the J gene TRBJ1-1; D remains ambiguous. Germline CDR1 reads SGDLS; CDR2 reads YYNGEE. CDR3 size: 14 residues. V was clipped by 0 bases and J by 4 bases, with 10 bases between them. The CDR3 spells CASSVVKVSTEAFF. CDR3 nucleotides: TGTGCCAGCAGCGTAGTAAAGGTTAGCACTGAAGCTTTCTTT.

The V gene is TRBV5-6, the J gene TRBJ1-1; the D is unclear. There are 15 residues in the CDR3. Trimming removed 4 bases from V and 2 bases from J, with 15 bases in between. Germline V lookup: CDR1 SGHDT, CDR2 YYEEEE. The CDR3 sequence is CASSAGAGGNTEAFF. DNA for the CDR3: TGTGCCAGCAGCGCGGGAGCTGGAGGCAACACTGAAGCTTTCTTT.

This chain uses TRBV29-1 with TRBJ2-1, with TRBD2 identical over 8 bases. J lost 6 bases, V lost 5 bases, and 6 bases had no gene match. There are 13 residues in the CDR3. Germline-derived CDR1 and CDR2 are SQVTM and ANQGSEA. The CDR3 bases are TGCAGCGTTACTCGCGGGAGGCGCAATGAGCAGTTCTTC. This codes for CSVTRGRRNEQFF.

The V gene is TRBV2, the J gene TRBJ1-1; the D gene is possibly TRBD1 (5 bases). This CDR3 spans 12 amino acids. The ends were cut back, 7 bases at V and 5 bases at J, with 11 bases in the middle. Germline V lookup: CDR1 SNHLY, CDR2 FYNNEI. The CDR3, as DNA: TGTGCCAGCACGACAGATTATACTGAAGCTTTCTTT. It yields the protein CASTTDYTEAFF.

This clone was seen a few times. This chain joins TRBV10-3 and TRBJ1-2; D is unresolved. This CDR3 comprises 12 residues. Trimming left V 10 bases short and J 1 base short, with 10 bases between. The germline V gene has CDR1 ENHRY and CDR2 SYGVKD. The CDR3 is CATHDGNYGYTF. In DNA, the CDR3 is TGTGCCACCCATGACGGTAACTATGGCTACACCTTC.

This clone was seen only a few times. Other DNA sequences from this sample encode an identical CDR3 as well. The genes are TRBV5-4 and TRBJ2-1, with 7 bases fitting TRBD2. CDR1 is SGHNT and CDR2 is YYREEE in the germline V gene (reference sequence). The junction had 0 bases not matched to a gene; V was cut back by 0 bases and J by 0 bases. The CDR3 runs 15 residues. The CDR3 region has the DNA TGTGCCAGCAGCTTGGGCGGGAGCTCCTACAATGAGCAGTTCTTC. Residues: CASSLGGSSYNEQFF.

This clone has a single count. Distinct nucleotide sequences in the sample also encode this CDR3. The chain is built from TRBV19 and TRBJ2-7, with D perhaps given as TRBD1 or TRBD2 (5 bases each). The V gene's germline CDR1 is LNHDA and CDR2 SQIVND (reference sequence). CDR3 length: 13 residues. V lost 5 bases and J lost 0, with 8 bases in between. Here the CDR3 reads CASSPGTSYEQYF. CDR3 nucleotide sequence: TGTGCCAGTAGTCCTGGGACCTCCTACGAGCAGTACTTC.

V is TRBV29-1 and J is TRBJ2-6; 7 bases agree with TRBD1. Germline CDR1 reads SQVTM; CDR2 reads ANQGSEA. The CDR3 consists of 15 residues. Unmatched junction bases numbered 4, after V lost 5 bases and J lost 0 bases. The CDR3 is CSVSGQSSGANVLTF. CDR3 DNA: TGCAGCGTTTCGGGACAGAGCTCTGGGGCCAACGTCCTGACTTTC.

The gene calls are TRBV6-4 and TRBJ1-1; D not certain. The germline CDR1 and CDR2 sequences are MRHNA and SNTAGT. This CDR3 is built from 14 residues. The germline V and J ends were trimmed by 6 bases and 0 bases, with 11 bases remaining between them. The CDR3 spells CASSESAMNTEAFF. The CDR3 DNA is TGTGCCAGCAGCGAGAGCGCCATGAACACTGAAGCTTTCTTT.

The V call is TRBV6-1, the J call TRBJ2-3, with D perhaps TRBD1 (7 bases). The CDR3 covers 15 residues. Germline CDR1 reads MNHNS; CDR2 reads SASEGT. Trimming shortened V by 5 bases and J by 0 bases, and 12 bases separated the two germline ends. The DNA for the CDR3 is TGTGCCAGCAGTAAGGGGGGACAGAGCACAGATACGCAGTATTTT. The encoded protein is CASSKGGQSTDTQYF.

The chain uses TRBV27 and TRBJ2-7; TRBD2 agrees at 8 bases. After removal of 5 bases from V and 3 bases from J, the junction contained 9 bases not matched to a gene. This CDR3 comprises 15 residues. CDR1 is MNHEY and CDR2 is SMNVEV in the germline V gene (reference sequence). The CDR3, as DNA: TGTGCCAGCAGTCTCCCGGGACTAGGGATCTACGAGCAGTACTTC. It yields the protein CASSLPGLGIYEQYF.